Following are 22 T cell receptor beta chains from one sample sequenced in a study of T cell responses to AZD1222 COVID-19 vaccine. Sequencing was performed with immunoSEQ multiplex PCR; in TCRdb, only in-frame clones are kept and a portion is missing. The table includes some 120,000 clones, approximately 84% detected once. This specimen was peripheral blood, taken on day 0 of AZD1222 vaccination. All receptors derive from an adult in good health.

The chain combines TRBV28 with TRBJ2-2, with TRBD1 matching 7 bases. There are 13 residues in the CDR3. V was pared by 6 bases and J by 6 bases, with 4 bases of the junction left unmatched. The germline CDR1 and CDR2 sequences are MDHEN and SYDVKM. Here the CDR3 DNA reads TGTGCCAGCAGGCCGACAGGGTCCGGGGAGCTGTTTTTT. Translation: CASRPTGSGELFF.

For the CDR3, the DNA is TGTGCCAGCAGTTCCCCAAGCACAACTAATGAAAAACTGTTTTTT. Translating it yields CASSSPSTTNEKLFF. The J gene is TRBJ1-4, the V gene TRBV28; no clear D gene. The germline V and J ends were trimmed by 4 bases and 0 bases, with 9 bases remaining between them. Per germline, CDR1 MDHEN and CDR2 SYDVKM. This CDR3 is 15 amino acids long.

The chain recombines TRBV24-1 with TRBJ1-1, with 11 bases identical to TRBD1. The V and J ends lost 5 bases and 6 bases, in that order; junction bases with no gene match: 10. The germline V gene has CDR1 KGHDR and CDR2 SFDVKD. The CDR3 runs 16 residues. The CDR3 sequence: CATSAGTGGFGAEAFF. In nucleotides, the CDR3 is TGTGCCACCAGTGCCGGGACAGGGGGGTTTGGGGCTGAAGCTTTCTTT.

The chain has TRBV18 and TRBJ1-6; 9 bases are shared with TRBD1. This CDR3 comprises 15 residues. The trim removed 5 bases at V and 3 bases at J, leaving 2 bases unmatched. CDR1 is KGHSH and CDR2 is LQKENI in the germline V gene. As DNA, the CDR3 is TGTGCCAGCTCATGGGACAGGGACTATAATTCACCCCTCCACTTT. Residues: CASSWDRDYNSPLHF.

This clone showed up just once. The rearrangement joins TRBV5-5 to TRBJ2-2; 7 bases match TRBD1. The CDR3 is made up of 19 amino acids. V lost 4 bases and J lost 6; bases outside the gene matches: 21. The germline V gene has CDR1 SGHKS and CDR2 YYEKEE (reference sequence). The CDR3 DNA is TGTGCCAGCAGCCCCCCCCGAGTGGGACAGTCAGGGGTGGCCGGGGAGCTGTTTTTT. Its protein is CASSPPRVGQSGVAGELFF. Looking up the rest from reference TRBV5-5 and TRBJ2-2 gives the full variable domain: DAGVTQSPTHLIKTRGQQVTLRCSPISGHKSVSWYQQVLGQGPQFIFQYYEKEERGRGNFPDRFSARQFPNYSSELNVNALLLGDSALYLCASSPPRVGQSGVAGELFFGEGSRLTVL.

The chain employs TRBV2 and TRBJ2-3; the match to TRBD1 covers 8 bases. The CDR3 is 14 residues long. Germline trimming cut 7 bases from V and 4 bases from J; bases unmatched to any gene: 7. Germline CDR1 and CDR2: SNHLY and FYNNEI. The CDR3 DNA is TGTGCCAGCAAGGTCGGACAGGGAGCAGATACGCAGTATTTT. It specifies CASKVGQGADTQYF.

As concerns this clone: Additional DNA sequences in this sample encode the identical CDR3. The V gene is TRBV6-5, the J gene TRBJ1-2, with 11 bases matching TRBD1. Trimming removed 2 bases from V and 4 bases from J; junction bases left unmatched: 6. The CDR3 contains 16 residues. CDR1 is MNHEY, CDR2 SVGAGI, per germline. CDR3 region: CASSYVRTGGGYGYTF. CDR3 bases: TGTGCCAGCAGTTACGTCCGGACAGGGGGCGGCTATGGCTACACCTTC.

The genes are TRBV3-1 (or the pseudogene TRBV3-2) and TRBJ2-2; no firm D call. The CDR3 spans 13 residues. Germline V CDR1 and CDR2: LGHDT, YNNKEL (reference sequence). Trimming pared 3 bases from V and 5 bases from J, leaving 7 bases between. The CDR3 here is CASSHTRTGELFF. The DNA for the CDR3 is TGTGCCAGCAGCCATACTCGTACCGGGGAGCTGTTTTTT.

This clone was counted only a few times. This chain joins TRBV18 and TRBJ1-1; possible D gene TRBD1, 6 bases. CDR1 KGHSH and CDR2 LQKENI come from the germline V gene. The CDR3 consists of 13 residues. V lost 9 bases and J 5 bases, leaving 16 bases between the germline ends. The CDR3 DNA follows: TGTGCCAGTCAACAGGGTAGGGGGACTGAAGCTTTCTTT. Encoded protein: CASQQGRGTEAFF.

The V call is TRBV12-3 or TRBV12-4, the J call TRBJ2-1; possibly TRBD1 or TRBD2 for D (6 bases each). The CDR3 covers 13 residues. V dropped 8 bases and J dropped 4 bases, with 12 bases sitting between them. The CDR3 loop is CASGLQGYNEQFF. In nucleotides, the CDR3 is TGTGCCAGCGGACTACAGGGATACAATGAGCAGTTCTTC.

The sample holds one count of this clone. V usage is TRBV4-2 and J usage is TRBJ2-3; TRBD2 aligns across 10 bases. After removal of 3 bases from V and 6 bases from J, the junction contained 3 bases not matched to a gene. From germline, CDR1 is LGHNA and CDR2 YNFKEQ. This CDR3 region has 14 residues. CDR3 DNA sequence: TGTGCCAGCAGCCAGCCTAGCGGGAGCGATACGCAGTATTTT. Translating gives CASSQPSGSDTQYF.

The chain employs TRBV9 and TRBJ2-1, with 8 bases lining up with TRBD2. J was trimmed by 0 bases and V by 4 bases; bases with no gene match: 9. Germline values: CDR1 SGDLS, CDR2 YYNGEE. The CDR3 is 17 residues long. CDR3 amino acids: CASSSRGSGSSYNEQFF. Written as DNA, the CDR3 is TGTGCCAGCAGCTCCCGAGGAAGCGGGAGCTCCTACAATGAGCAGTTCTTC.

The CDR3 region has the DNA TGTGCCAGCTCACCACCGACAGGGTTTCGGAATGAAAAACTGTTTTTT. Its protein product is CASSPPTGFRNEKLFF. The V call is TRBV18, the J call TRBJ1-4; 7 bases align to TRBD1. Trimming at V came to 0 bases and at J to 5 bases, leaving 6 bases not matched to a gene. From germline, CDR1 is KGHSH and CDR2 LQKENI. CDR3 length equals 16 residues.

This clone was counted once. This chain connects TRBV6-4 to TRBJ1-2; no reliable D call. Germline CDR1 MRHNA, CDR2 SNTAGT. V was clipped by 3 bases and J by 8 bases, with 13 bases between them. CDR3 size: 13 residues. CDR3 in amino acids: CASSDGEGSGYTF. CDR3 DNA: TGTGCCAGCAGTGATGGGGAGGGCTCCGGCTACACCTTC.

The rearrangement uses TRBV27 and TRBJ2-7, with 9 bases identical to TRBD1. CDR1 and CDR2 (germline): MNHEY, SMNVEV (reference sequence). The junction had 7 bases not matched to a gene; V was cut back by 5 bases and J by 2 bases. This CDR3 region has 15 residues. CDR3 bases: TGTGCCAGCAGTGCCGGACAGGGGATTCCCTACGAGCAGTACTTC. This sequence encodes CASSAGQGIPYEQYF.

The chain couples TRBV7-2 to TRBJ1-1, with TRBD1 as a possible D gene (5 bases). Trimming took off 0 bases at V and 11 bases at J, with 16 bases between the two ends. Germline CDR1 is SGHTA and CDR2 is FQGNSA. The CDR3 contains 14 residues. The CDR3, as DNA: TGTGCCAGCAGCTTAGCCGGGGGAGGCCCGGCGGCTTTCTTT. Translation: CASSLAGGGPAAFF.

This chain uses TRBV18 with TRBJ1-5; no clear D gene. CDR1 and CDR2 from the germline V gene are KGHSH and LQKENI. The CDR3 spans 14 residues. V was trimmed by 3 bases and J by 3 bases, leaving 9 bases between them. CDR3 sequence (DNA): TGTGCCAGCTCACCCGGGTCGGTCAATCAGCCCCAGCATTTT. Translated: CASSPGSVNQPQHF.

In DNA form, the CDR3 reads TGTGCCAGCAGCCAAACCGGGTCAGGCGCCGATCAGCCCCAGCATTTT. This sequence encodes CASSQTGSGADQPQHF. The chain has TRBV3-1 (or the pseudogene TRBV3-2) and TRBJ1-5; D is undetermined. V was pared by 2 bases and J by 5 bases, with 16 bases between. Germline V lookup: CDR1 LGHDT, CDR2 YNNKEL (reference sequence). This CDR3 contains 16 residues.

This clone has only a few counts. The chain couples TRBV5-1 to TRBJ1-1; D gene uncertain. Germline CDR1 reads SGHRS; CDR2 reads YFSETQ. The CDR3 is 15 amino acids. The germline V and J ends were trimmed by 0 bases and 5 bases, with 14 bases remaining between them. CDR3 DNA: TGCGCCAGCAGCTTGGATTTGGGAGTCCCAACTGAAGCTTTCTTT. It specifies CASSLDLGVPTEAFF.

The chain recombines TRBV6-5 with TRBJ2-3, with D perhaps TRBD2 (5 bases). The V end lost 2 bases, the J end lost 2 bases, and 11 bases lay between the germline ends. There are 15 residues in the CDR3. Germline CDR1 and CDR2: MNHEY and SVGAGI. The CDR3: CASSYGLAYTDTQYF. In DNA, the CDR3 is TGTGCCAGCAGTTACGGCCTAGCTTACACAGATACGCAGTATTTT.

The chain carries TRBV5-4 and TRBJ2-6; D not resolved. Per the germline V gene, CDR1 is SGHNT and CDR2 is YYREEE (reference sequence). The CDR3 length is 13 residues. Trimming removed 5 bases from V and 0 bases from J, with 3 bases in between. The CDR3 loop is CASRSSGANVLTF. CDR3 bases: TGTGCCAGCAGGTCCTCTGGGGCCAACGTCCTGACTTTC.

The chain joins TRBV19 to TRBJ2-7; 7 bases agree with TRBD1. The junction had 14 bases not matched to a gene; V was cut back by 4 bases and J by 5 bases. CDR1 is LNHDA, CDR2 SQIVND, per germline (reference sequence). The CDR3 covers 16 residues. CDR3 nucleotides: TGTGCCAGTAGTACTCGACAGGGAAGAGTCTGGGACGAGCAGTACTTC. This sequence encodes CASSTRQGRVWDEQYF.